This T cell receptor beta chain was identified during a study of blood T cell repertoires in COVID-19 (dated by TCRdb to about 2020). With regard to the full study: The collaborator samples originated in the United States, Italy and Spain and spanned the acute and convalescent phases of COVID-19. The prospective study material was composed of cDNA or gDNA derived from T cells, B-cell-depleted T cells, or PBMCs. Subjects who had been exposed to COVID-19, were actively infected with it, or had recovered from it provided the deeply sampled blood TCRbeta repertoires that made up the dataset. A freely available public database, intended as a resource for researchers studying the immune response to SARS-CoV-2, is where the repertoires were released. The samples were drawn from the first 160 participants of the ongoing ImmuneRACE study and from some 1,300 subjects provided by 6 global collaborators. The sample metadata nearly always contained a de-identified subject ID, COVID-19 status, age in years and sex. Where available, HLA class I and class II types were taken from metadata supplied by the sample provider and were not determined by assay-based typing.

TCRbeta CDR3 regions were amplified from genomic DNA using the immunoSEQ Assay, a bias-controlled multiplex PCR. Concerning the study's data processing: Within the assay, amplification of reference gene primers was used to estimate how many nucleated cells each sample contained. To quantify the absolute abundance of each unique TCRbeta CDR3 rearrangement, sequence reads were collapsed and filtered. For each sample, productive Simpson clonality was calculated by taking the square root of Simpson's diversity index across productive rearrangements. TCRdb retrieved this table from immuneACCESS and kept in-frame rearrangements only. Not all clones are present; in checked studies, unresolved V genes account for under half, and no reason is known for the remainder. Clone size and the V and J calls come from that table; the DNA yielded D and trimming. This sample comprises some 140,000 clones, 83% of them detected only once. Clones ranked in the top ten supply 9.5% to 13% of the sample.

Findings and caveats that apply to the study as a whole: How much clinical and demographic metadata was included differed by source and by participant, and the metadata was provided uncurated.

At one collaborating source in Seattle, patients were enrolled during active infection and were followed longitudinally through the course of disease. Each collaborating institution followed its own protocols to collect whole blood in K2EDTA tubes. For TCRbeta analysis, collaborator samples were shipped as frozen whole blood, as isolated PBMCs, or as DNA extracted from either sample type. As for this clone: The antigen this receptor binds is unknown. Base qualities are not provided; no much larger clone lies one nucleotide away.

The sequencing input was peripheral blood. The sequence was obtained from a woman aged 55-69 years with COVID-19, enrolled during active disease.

The sequenced DNA: TGTGCCAGCAGTCCGCGACGGGATAAATATACGCAGTATTTT. This yields the protein CASSPRRDKYTQYF. The chain joins TRBV6-5 to TRBJ2-3; the D segment could be TRBD2, given 5 matching bases. The CDR3 runs 14 amino acids, cysteine and phenylalanine included. The DNA shown is the 42-base CDR3, in frame from base 1. V sheds 5 bases and J sheds 7 bases, leaving 16 bases between their ends. The CDR1 and CDR2 encoded by the germline V gene are MNHEY and SVGAGI.